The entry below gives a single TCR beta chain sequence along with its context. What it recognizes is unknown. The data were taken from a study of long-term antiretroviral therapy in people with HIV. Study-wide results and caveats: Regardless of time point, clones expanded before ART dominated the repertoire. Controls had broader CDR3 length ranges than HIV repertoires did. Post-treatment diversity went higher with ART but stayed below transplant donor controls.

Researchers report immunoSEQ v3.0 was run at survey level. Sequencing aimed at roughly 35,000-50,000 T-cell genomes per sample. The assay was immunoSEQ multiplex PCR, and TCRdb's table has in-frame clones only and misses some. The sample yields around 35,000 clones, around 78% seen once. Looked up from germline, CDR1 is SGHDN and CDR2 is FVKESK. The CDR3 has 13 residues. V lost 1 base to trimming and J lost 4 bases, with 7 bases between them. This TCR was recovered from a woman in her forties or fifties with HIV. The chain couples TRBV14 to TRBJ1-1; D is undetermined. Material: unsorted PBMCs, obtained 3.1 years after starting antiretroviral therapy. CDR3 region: CASSQVEGTEAFF. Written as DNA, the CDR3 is TGTGCCAGCAGCCAAGTGGAAGGCACTGAAGCTTTCTTT.